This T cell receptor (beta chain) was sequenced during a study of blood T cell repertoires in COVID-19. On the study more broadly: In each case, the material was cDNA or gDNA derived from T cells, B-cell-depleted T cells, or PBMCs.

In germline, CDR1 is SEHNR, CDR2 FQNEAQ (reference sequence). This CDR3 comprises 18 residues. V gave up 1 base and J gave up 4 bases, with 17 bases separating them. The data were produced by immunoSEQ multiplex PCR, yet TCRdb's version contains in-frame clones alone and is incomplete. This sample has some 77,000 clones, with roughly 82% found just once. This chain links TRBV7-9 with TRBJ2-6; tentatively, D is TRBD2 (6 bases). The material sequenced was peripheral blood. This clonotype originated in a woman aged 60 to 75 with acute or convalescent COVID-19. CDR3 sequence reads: CASSLGSWRGPGANVLTF. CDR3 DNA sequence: TGTGCCAGCAGCTTAGGGTCTTGGAGGGGCCCCGGGGCCAACGTCCTGACTTTC.